This entry is about one T cell receptor (beta chain). The antigen remains undetermined. Healthy individuals of Caucasian origin from Russia, aged about 6 to 100, served as donors. The data are from a study of blood T cells in healthy people across ages. The authors ran a second PCR of roughly 6 to 12 cycles using a sample-barcoded 5' primer and a J-beta primer mix. From the 5' RACE reads, TCRdb called clonotypes with MiXCR, one entry per CDR3 protein. The sample lists roughly 730,000 distinct CDR3 sequences; roughly three fifths were seen once. Notes on the study in general: There were more naive CD4+ cells and higher diversity in long-lived donors than in aged donors. Because sorting was not performed, PBMCs prevented conclusive naive versus antigen-experienced comparison.

The sample comprised blood. The receptor was derived from a man aged 40-55 years in good health.

The DNA for the CDR3 is TGCAGTGCTAGAGATAGTTCTAGCGGGGGGGTAAAAAACATTCAGTACTTC. This gives the protein CSARDSSSGGVKNIQYF. The chain is built from TRBV20-1 and TRBJ2-4; TRBD2 matches 12 bases. CDR3 length: 17 amino acids. The trim removed 0 bases at V and 4 bases at J, leaving 7 bases unmatched. The V gene's germline CDR1 is DFQATT and CDR2 SNEGSKA (reference sequence).